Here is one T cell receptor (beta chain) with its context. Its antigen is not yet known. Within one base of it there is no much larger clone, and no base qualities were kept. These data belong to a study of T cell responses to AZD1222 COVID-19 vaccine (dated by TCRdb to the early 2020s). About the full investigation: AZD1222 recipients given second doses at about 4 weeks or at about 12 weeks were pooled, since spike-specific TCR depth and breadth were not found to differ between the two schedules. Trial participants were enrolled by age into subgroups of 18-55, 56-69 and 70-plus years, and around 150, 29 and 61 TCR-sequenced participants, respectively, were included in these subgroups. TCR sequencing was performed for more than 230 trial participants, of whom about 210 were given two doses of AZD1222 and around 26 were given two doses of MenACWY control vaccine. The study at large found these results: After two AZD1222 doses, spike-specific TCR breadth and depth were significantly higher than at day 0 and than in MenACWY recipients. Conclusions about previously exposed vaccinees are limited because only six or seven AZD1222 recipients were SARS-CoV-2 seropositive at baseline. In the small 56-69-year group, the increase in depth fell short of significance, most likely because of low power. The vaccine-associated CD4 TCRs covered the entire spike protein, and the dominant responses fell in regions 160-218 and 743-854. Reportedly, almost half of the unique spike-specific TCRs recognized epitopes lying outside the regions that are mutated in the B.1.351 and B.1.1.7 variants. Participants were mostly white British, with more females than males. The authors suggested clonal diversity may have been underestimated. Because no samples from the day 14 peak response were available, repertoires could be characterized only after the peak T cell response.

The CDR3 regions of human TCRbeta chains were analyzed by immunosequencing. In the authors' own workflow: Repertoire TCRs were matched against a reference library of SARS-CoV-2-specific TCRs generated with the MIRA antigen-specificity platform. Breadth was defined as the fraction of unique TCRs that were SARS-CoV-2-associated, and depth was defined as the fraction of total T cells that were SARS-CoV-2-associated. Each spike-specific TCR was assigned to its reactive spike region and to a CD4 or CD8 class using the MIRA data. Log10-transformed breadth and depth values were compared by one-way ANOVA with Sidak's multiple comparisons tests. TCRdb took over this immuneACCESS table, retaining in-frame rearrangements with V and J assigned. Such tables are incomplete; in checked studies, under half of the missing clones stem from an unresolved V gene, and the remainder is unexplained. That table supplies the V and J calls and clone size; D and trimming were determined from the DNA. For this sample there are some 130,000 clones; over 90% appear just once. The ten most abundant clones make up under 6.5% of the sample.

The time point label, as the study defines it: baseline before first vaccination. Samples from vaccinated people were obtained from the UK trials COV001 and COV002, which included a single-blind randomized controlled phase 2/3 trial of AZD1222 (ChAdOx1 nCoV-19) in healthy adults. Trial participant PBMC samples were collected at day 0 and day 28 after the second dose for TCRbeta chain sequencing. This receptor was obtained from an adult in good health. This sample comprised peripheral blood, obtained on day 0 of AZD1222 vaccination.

The base sequence is TGTGCCAGCAGTTATGTGGGGCAACAGTACTTC. Its coded protein is CASSYVGQQYF. This receptor chain uses TRBV6-5 and TRBJ2-7, with a tentative D gene TRBD1 over 5 matching bases. Measured from the cysteine to the phenylalanine, the CDR3 is 11 residues long. Only the CDR3 part of the read is kept: 33 bases, read in frame from the first base. V sheds 3 bases and J sheds 10 bases, leaving 10 bases between their ends. Based on the germline V gene, the CDR1 and CDR2 sequences are MNHEY and SVGAGI.